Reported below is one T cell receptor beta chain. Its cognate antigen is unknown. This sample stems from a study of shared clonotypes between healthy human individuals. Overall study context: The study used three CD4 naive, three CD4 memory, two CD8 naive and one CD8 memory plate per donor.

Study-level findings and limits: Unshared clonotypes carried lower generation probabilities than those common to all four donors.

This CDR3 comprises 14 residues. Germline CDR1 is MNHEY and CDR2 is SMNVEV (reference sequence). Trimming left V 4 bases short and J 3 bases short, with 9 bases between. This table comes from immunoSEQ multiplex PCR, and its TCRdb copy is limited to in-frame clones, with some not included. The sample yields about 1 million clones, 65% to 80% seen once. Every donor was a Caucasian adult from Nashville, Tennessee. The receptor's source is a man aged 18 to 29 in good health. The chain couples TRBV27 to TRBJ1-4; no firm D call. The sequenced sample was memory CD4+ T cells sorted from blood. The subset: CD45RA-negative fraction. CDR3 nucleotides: TGTGCCAGCAGTTCCTGGGCCCCTAATGAAAAACTGTTTTTT. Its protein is CASSSWAPNEKLFF.